These T cell receptor beta chains were read from a single sample in a study of blood T cell repertoires in COVID-19. Method: immunoSEQ multiplex PCR; TCRdb's copy keeps in-frame clones and lacks some. The profile shows under 150,000 clones, 84% of them singletons. Sequencing was carried out using peripheral blood. The receptors stem from an elderly woman in a cohort sampled during active or convalescent COVID-19. Each CDR3 is given with its conserved first and last residue. A D gene is named only where the DNA matches it firmly. Some rows mark clone size as missing; the rest say once, few, many or name a class of expanded clone.

j_call v_call d_call cdr3_length clone_size cdr3_nt cdr3_aa
TRBJ1-1 TRBV24-1 NA 12 once TGTGCCACCAGTGATCCCCGCGGTGAAGCTTTCTTT CATSDPRGEAFF
TRBJ1-4 TRBV4-3 NA 16 NA TGCGCCAGCAGCCAAAAGCTGTCGCGGGCTAATGAAAAACTGTTTTTT CASSQKLSRANEKLFF
TRBJ2-4 TRBV30 NA 16 NA TGTGCCTGGAGGGGCAGGGGCGGCCCGGGCAAAAACATTCAGTACTTC CAWRGRGGPGKNIQYF
TRBJ1-1 TRBV9 NA 15 NA TGTGCCAGCAGCGCGAACGTGGACTGGGACACTGAAGCTTTCTTT CASSANVDWDTEAFF
TRBJ2-3 TRBV5-1 NA 12 once TGCGCCAGCAGCTTGTCCCGGGATACGCAGTATTTT CASSLSRDTQYF
TRBJ1-5 TRBV2 TRBD1 15 NA TGTGCCACAAGCCAGGGGGCCGTGAGCAATCAGCCCCAGCATTTT CATSQGAVSNQPQHF
TRBJ2-7 TRBV5-6 NA 13 NA TGTGCCAGCAGCAAACAGGGGGGGAACGAGCAGTACTTC CASSKQGGNEQYF
TRBJ2-1 TRBV3-1/TRBV3-2 NA 13 NA TGTGCCAGCAGCAGGTTAGACAGCAATGAGCAGTTCTTC CASSRLDSNEQFF
TRBJ2-5 TRBV7-8 TRBD1 14 once TGTGCCAGCAGCTTACCGACAGGGACGGAGACCCAGTACTTC CASSLPTGTETQYF
TRBJ2-1 TRBV6-2/TRBV6-3 TRBD2 20 NA TGTGCCAGCAGTTCCCTTGGTGGACTAGCGGGGGGGAGCTCCTACAATGAGCAGTTCTTC CASSSLGGLAGGSSYNEQFF
TRBJ1-2 TRBV27 TRBD1 15 once TGTGCCAGCAGTCTACTATTCCCGACAGGGGATGGCTACACCTTC CASSLLFPTGDGYTF
TRBJ2-2 TRBV28 NA 16 NA TGTGCCAGCAGCTCCTCGGGAGCGGGGAACACCGGGGAGCTGTTTTTT CASSSSGAGNTGELFF
TRBJ2-3 TRBV25-1 TRBD1 14 NA TGTGCCAGCAGTGCCGGGACAGGCACAGATACGCAGTATTTT CASSAGTGTDTQYF
TRBJ2-2 TRBV19 TRBD2 14 NA TGTGCCAGTAGGCCTAGCGGGAACACCGGGGAGCTGTTTTTT CASRPSGNTGELFF
TRBJ1-2 TRBV3-1/TRBV3-2 NA 13 NA TGTGCCAGCAGCCAAGTTGCCGGCTATGGCTACACCTTC CASSQVAGYGYTF
TRBJ1-2 TRBV3-1/TRBV3-2 NA 16 NA TGTGCCAGCAGCCCTACCAACAGGGTGACTAACTATGGCTACACCTTC CASSPTNRVTNYGYTF
TRBJ2-2 TRBV11-2 TRBD2 13 NA TGTGCCAGCAGTTTAGCGGGGGGGGGTGAGCTGTTTTTT CASSLAGGGELFF
TRBJ2-4 TRBV5-1 NA 15 once TGCGCCAGCAGCACGGGTACTCGAGCCAAAAACATTCAGTACTTC CASSTGTRAKNIQYF
TRBJ1-3 TRBV27 NA 15 NA TGTGCCAGCAGTTTAGACAGGAGCTCTGGAAACACCATATATTTT CASSLDRSSGNTIYF
TRBJ2-5 TRBV4-1 TRBD2 17 few TGCGCCAGCAGCCGGGGGCGCGGGGGGGCCGGCCAAGAGACCCAGTACTTC CASSRGRGGAGQETQYF
TRBJ1-4 TRBV7-6 NA 16 NA TGTGCCAGCAGTCAACGCCCGGGAGGGAGGGATGAAAAACTGTTTTTT CASSQRPGGRDEKLFF
TRBJ1-1 TRBV6-6 TRBD1 12 NA TGTGCCAGCAGCCTGACAGGGCGGGTGGCTTTCTTT CASSLTGRVAFF
TRBJ1-2 TRBV6-4 TRBD1 17 NA TGTGCCAGCAGTGAAAGAACAGGGGTGGGGAAAAACTATGGCTACACCTTC CASSERTGVGKNYGYTF
TRBJ1-2 TRBV3-1/TRBV3-2 NA 14 NA TGTGCCAGCAAGGATCGCAGGGAATCGAGTGGCTACACCTTC CASKDRRESSGYTF
TRBJ1-1 TRBV2 NA 12 NA TGTGCCAGCACAGTTCTGAACACTGAAGCTTTCTTT CASTVLNTEAFF
TRBJ1-2 TRBV19 TRBD1 16 NA TGTGCCAGTAGTATCCGTGACAGGGGGGTTAACTATGGCTACACCTTC CASSIRDRGVNYGYTF
TRBJ1-2 TRBV3-1/TRBV3-2 NA 14 NA TGTGCCAGCAGAGCCCGGGACTTGGGCTATGGCTACACCTTC CASRARDLGYGYTF
TRBJ1-2 TRBV4-3 NA 12 NA TGCGCCAGCAGGCCAGGGCGAGAGGGCTACACCTTC CASRPGREGYTF
TRBJ2-5 TRBV18 NA 15 NA TGTGCCAGCTCGCCCGACCGCGGCCCTGGAGAGACCCAGTACTTC CASSPDRGPGETQYF
TRBJ1-2 TRBV28 TRBD1 17 NA TGTGCCAGCAGTGCCTCGGACAGGGGGCTAGGGAAGGATGGCTACACCTTC CASSASDRGLGKDGYTF
TRBJ1-6 TRBV18 NA 15 NA TGTGCCAGCTCACCGGCGTCAGGAAGGAATTCACCCCTCCACTTT CASSPASGRNSPLHF
TRBJ1-5 TRBV19 NA 16 NA TGTGCCAGTAGGACTTATCAGGGGTCTAGCAATCAGCCCCAGCATTTT CASRTYQGSSNQPQHF